This T cell receptor (beta chain) was recovered during a study of blood T cell repertoires in COVID-19. Turning to the study itself: The United States, Italy and Spain supplied acute and convalescent COVID-19 samples. PBMCs, B-cell-depleted T cells, or T cells were the source of the cDNA or gDNA that made up the material.

Per the original data handling: Nucleated cell counts were estimated from reference gene primer amplification. Sequencing used immunoSEQ multiplex PCR; TCRdb keeps in-frame clones, though not all of them. V, J and clone size are taken as reported in that table, and D and trimming were inferred from the DNA itself. Here the sample spans around 150,000 clones, 75% to 90% being singletons. Germline CDR1 and CDR2: MNHEY and SVGAGI. The V end lost 6 bases, the J end lost 5 bases, and 17 bases lay between the germline ends. The CDR3 has 14 amino acids. The sample taken for sequencing was peripheral blood. This clonotype was obtained from a woman in her fifties or sixties with active COVID-19. The J gene is TRBJ2-7, the V gene TRBV6-5, with TRBD1 as a possible D gene (6 bases). The CDR3 sequence is CASRPPGQGNEQYF. Written as DNA, the CDR3 is TGTGCCAGCAGACCACCGGGACAAGGGAACGAGCAGTACTTC.